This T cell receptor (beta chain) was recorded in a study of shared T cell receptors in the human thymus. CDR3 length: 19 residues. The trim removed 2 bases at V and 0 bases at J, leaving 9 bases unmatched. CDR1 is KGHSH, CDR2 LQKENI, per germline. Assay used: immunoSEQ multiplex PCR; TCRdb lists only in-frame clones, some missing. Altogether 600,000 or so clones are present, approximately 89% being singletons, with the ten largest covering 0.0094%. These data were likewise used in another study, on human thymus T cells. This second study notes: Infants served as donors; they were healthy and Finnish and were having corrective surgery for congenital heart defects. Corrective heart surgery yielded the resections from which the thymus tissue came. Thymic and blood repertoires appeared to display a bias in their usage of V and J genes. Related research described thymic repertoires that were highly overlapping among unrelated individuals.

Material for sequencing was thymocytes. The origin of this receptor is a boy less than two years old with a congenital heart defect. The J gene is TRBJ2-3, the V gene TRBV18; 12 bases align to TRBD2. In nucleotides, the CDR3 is TGTGCCAGCTCACCAGGTATTCGGACTAGCGGGAATAGCACAGATACGCAGTATTTT. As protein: CASSPGIRTSGNSTDTQYF.